The T cell receptor beta chain under discussion was sequenced for a study of cytomegalovirus exposure and HLA in healthy donors. In the study overall: The use of the same platform for the 95 to 150 validation repertoires and the roughly 680 first-cohort repertoires was reported by a later analysis. Study results and caveats: The tendency of first-cohort TCR clusters to co-occur in the approximately 110 validation repertoires was the finding of a later analysis. The investigators catalogued 150 or so TCR beta chains as cytomegalovirus-associated.

Turning to this clone: Its antigen remains unidentified.

The CDR3 runs to 14 residues. V was pared by 11 bases and J by 3 bases, with 19 bases between. From germline, CDR1 is LNHDA and CDR2 SQIVND (reference sequence). While the first cohort had around 700 subjects, the donors belonged to the separate validation cohort of roughly 120 subjects. Only in-frame clones appear in the TCRdb table, and some are missing; sequencing was by immunoSEQ multiplex PCR. The sample shows tens of thousands of clones, roughly 91% of them seen only once. The genes are TRBV19 and TRBJ1-1; D ambiguous. This clonotype was sampled from a woman younger than 30 in good health and CMV-seronegative. What was sequenced was PBMCs. The CDR3 DNA reads as TGTGCCTCCTTCGCGGATTCGTTGGACACTGAAGCTTTCTTT. Translating gives CASFADSLDTEAFF.